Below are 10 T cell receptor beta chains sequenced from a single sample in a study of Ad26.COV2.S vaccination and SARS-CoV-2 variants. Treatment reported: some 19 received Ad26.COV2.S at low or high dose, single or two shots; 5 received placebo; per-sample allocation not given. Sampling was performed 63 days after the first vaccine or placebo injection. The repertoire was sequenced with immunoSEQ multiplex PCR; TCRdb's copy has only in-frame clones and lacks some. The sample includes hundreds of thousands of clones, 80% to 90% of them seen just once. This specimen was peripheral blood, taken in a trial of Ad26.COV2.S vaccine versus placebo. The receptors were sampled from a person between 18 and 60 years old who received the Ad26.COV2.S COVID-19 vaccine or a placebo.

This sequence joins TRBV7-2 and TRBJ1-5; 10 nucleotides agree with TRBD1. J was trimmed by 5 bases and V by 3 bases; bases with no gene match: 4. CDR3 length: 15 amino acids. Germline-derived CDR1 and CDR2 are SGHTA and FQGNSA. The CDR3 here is CASSLTGGIDQPQHF. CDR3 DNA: TGTGCCAGCAGCTTGACAGGGGGCATTGATCAGCCCCAGCATTTT.

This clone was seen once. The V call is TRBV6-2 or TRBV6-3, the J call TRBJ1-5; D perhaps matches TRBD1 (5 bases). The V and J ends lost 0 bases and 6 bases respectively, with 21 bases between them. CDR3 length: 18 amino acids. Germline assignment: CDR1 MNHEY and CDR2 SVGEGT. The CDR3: CASSYSTPDRGASQPQHF. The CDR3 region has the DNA TGTGCCAGCAGTTACTCAACACCGGACCGGGGCGCATCTCAGCCCCAGCATTTT.

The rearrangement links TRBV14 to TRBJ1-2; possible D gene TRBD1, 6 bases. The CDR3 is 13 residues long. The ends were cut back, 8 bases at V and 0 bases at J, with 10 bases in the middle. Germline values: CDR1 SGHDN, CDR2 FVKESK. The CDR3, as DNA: TGTGCCAGCGGGGGGCCAGCTAACTATGGCTACACCTTC. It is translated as CASGGPANYGYTF.

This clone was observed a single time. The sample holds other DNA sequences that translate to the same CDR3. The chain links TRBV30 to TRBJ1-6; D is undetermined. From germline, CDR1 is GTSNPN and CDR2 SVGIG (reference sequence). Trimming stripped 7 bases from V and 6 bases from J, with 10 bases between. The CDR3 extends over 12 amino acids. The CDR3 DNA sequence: TGTGCCTCCGGACGGATTAATTCACCCCTCCACTTT. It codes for CASGRINSPLHF.

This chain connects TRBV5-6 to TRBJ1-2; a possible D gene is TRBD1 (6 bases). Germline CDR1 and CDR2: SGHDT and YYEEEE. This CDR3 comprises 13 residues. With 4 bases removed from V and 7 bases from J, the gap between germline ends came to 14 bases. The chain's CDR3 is CASSVTGSGGYTF. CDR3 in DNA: TGTGCCAGCAGCGTCACAGGGTCGGGTGGCTACACCTTC.

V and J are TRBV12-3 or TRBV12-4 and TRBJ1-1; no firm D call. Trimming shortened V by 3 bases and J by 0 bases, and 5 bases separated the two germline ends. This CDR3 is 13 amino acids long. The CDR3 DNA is TGTGCCAGCAGTTTGCCAGTGAACACTGAAGCTTTCTTT. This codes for CASSLPVNTEAFF.

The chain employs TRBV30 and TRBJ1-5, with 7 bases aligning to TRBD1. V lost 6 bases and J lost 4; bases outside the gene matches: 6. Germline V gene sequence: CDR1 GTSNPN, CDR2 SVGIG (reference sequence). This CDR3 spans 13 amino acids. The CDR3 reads CACAGTANQPQHF. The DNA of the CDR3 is TGTGCCTGTGCCGGGACAGCTAATCAGCCCCAGCATTTT.

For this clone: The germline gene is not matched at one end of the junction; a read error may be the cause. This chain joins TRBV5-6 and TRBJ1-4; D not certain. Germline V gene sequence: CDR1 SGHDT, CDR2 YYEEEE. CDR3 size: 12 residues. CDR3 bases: TGTGCCAGCAGCTTAGTTTCGGCAGGCAGTGTTTTT. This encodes CASSLVSAGSVF.

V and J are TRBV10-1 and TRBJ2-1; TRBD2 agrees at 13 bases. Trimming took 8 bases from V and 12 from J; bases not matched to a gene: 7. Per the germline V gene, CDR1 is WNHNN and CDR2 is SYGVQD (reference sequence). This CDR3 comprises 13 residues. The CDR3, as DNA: TGCGCCAGCCAGGGACTAGCGGGACGTCGGCAGTTCTTC. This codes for CASQGLAGRRQFF.

This chain's CDR3 is CASSRTGEGNYGYTF. In DNA, the CDR3 is TGTGCCAGCAGTAGAACAGGGGAAGGGAACTATGGCTACACCTTC. The V and J genes are TRBV6-5 and TRBJ1-2; TRBD1 aligns across 7 bases. V dropped 5 bases and J dropped 2; count of bases not matched to a gene: 8. CDR1 is MNHEY and CDR2 is SVGAGI in the germline V gene. This CDR3 region has 15 residues.